The TCR beta chain described here comes from a study of graft-versus-host responses after intestinal transplantation. Across the study: Anti-thymocyte globulin induction preceded roughly 3 years of tacrolimus and steroid maintenance in all recipients. General study points: The recipient marrow held GvH clones, and some of them showed up first in ileum or blood. In patients with graft-donor T cell macrochimerism, allograft graft-versus-host to host-versus-graft clonal ratios were high.

Regarding this clone: Its antigen is unidentified. This specimen includes other DNA sequences encoding the same CDR3.

Method: immunoSEQ multiplex PCR; TCRdb's copy keeps in-frame clones and lacks some. This table holds under 130,000 clones, roughly 93% found once. The TCR originated in a human donor who received an intestinal transplant. The specimen comprised unstimulated CD8+ T cells sorted from spleen or lymph node cells, sampled before intestinal transplant.

The CDR3 spells CASSLAENTEAFF. The CDR3, as DNA: TGCGCCAGCAGCTTGGCTGAGAACACTGAAGCTTTCTTT. V usage is TRBV5-1 and J usage is TRBJ1-1; D gene uncertain. CDR3 size: 13 residues. Trimming pared 0 bases from V and 1 base from J, leaving 4 bases between. Germline loops: CDR1 SGHRS, CDR2 YFSETQ.